What follows describes a single TCR beta chain. Its antigen is unknown. Trimming stripped 2 bases from V and 2 bases from J, with 15 bases between. Germline V lookup: CDR1 SGHRS, CDR2 YFSETQ. CDR3 size: 16 residues. These data originate in a study of PD-L1 blockade in urothelial cancer. Looking at the study overall: Samples came from 3 weeks, at the second dose, and 6 weeks into treatment. A median roughly 150,000 T cells were found in blood samples. Study outcomes and limitations: Having blood TCR clonality under the median before treatment predicted better survival.

Time point described: peripheral blood 6 weeks after treatment start. Each patient gave between 1 and 8 samples, pretreatment and on-treatment. The table came from immunoSEQ multiplex PCR; TCRdb's copy has only in-frame clones and leaves some out. The top ten clones hold 2% to 3% of a sample with around 46,000 clones, more than 75% of them seen once. Specimen: PBMCs, collected around atezolizumab (anti-PD-L1) treatment. The receptor comes from a man in his fifties or sixties with urothelial cancer. The rearrangement joins TRBV5-1 to TRBJ2-3; tentative D call: TRBD2 (5 bases). The CDR3: CASSLNRRVFTDTQYF. CDR3 coding DNA: TGCGCCAGCAGCTTAAATCGGCGGGTTTTCACAGATACGCAGTATTTT.